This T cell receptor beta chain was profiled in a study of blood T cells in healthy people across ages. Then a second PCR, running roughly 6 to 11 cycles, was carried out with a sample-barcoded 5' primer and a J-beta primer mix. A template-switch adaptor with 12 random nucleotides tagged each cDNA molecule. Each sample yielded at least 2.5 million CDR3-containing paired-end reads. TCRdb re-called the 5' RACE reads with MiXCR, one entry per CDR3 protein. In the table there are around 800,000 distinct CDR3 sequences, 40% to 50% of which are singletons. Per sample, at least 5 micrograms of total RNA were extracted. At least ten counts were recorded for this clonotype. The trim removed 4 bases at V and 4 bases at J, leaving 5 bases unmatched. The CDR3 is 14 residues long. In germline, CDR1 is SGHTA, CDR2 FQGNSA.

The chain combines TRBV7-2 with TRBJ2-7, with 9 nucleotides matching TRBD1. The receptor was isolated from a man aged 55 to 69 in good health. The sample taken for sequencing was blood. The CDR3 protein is CASSSGQGWYEQYF. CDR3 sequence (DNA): TGTGCCAGCAGCTCCGGACAGGGGTGGTACGAGCAGTACTTC.